This T cell receptor beta chain is drawn from a study of beta chain features in type 1 diabetes (dated by TCRdb to the late 2010s). Concerning the study at large: Mean age, gender distribution, total cell number and subset yield did not differ between patients and healthy donors. A total of roughly 100 million sorted cells were examined across all samples, and the number of cells per subset was strongly correlated with RNA yield. The study compared TCRB repertoires of sorted circulating CD4+ T cell subsets between recently diagnosed type 1 diabetes patients and matched healthy donors. Naive and central memory subsets were obtained from all 28 donors, but regulatory and stem cell-like memory subsets were isolated from only 8 patients and 8 healthy donors. The full study reports these points: Naive, central memory and regulatory TCRB repertoires appeared more similar among patients than among healthy donors. Because the HLA sub-analyses included only small numbers of individuals, any influence of HLA type on TCRB rearrangement was left unresolved. PCR may preferentially amplify shorter templates, but because patient and control samples were amplified and corrected together, any resulting skew would affect both groups equally. Fewer insertions and more nucleotide deletions at VDJ recombination sites were observed in patients with type 1 diabetes, implying thymic rearrangement abnormalities. Sequencing cDNA rather than genomic DNA could over-represent highly expressing activated cells, although activation and CD3 levels did not differ between groups. Type 1 diabetes patients showed a moderate but significant shortening of TCRB CDR3 length in all four CD4+ subsets.

Each donor gave one peripheral blood draw, roughly 110 mL on average, collected into heparinised tubes. Using a panel that included CD45RO, CCR7, CD25, CD127, CD95 and CD27, naive, central memory, regulatory and stem cell-like memory CD4+ T cells were sorted on a BD FACSAria II. All sorted populations exceeded 95% purity. Right away, PBMCs were isolated by Lymphoprep density gradient centrifugation and were stained directly, with no culture step. To minimize batch effects, samples were stained and sorted in pairs, one healthy donor with one patient per experiment. The entire isolated RNA was reverse transcribed using the High Capacity cDNA Reverse Transcription Kit, and thus expressed TCRB transcripts were sequenced. Deep immunoSEQ sequencing was applied to naive, central memory and regulatory T cell samples, giving an average of roughly 3.5 million total reads per sample. After sorted cells were lysed in RLT buffer, RNA was extracted with DNase-treated RNeasy Micro or Mini kits, with the choice depending on cell number. To prevent cross-contamination, every cell subset was processed on its own, while patient and healthy donor samples were processed together. TCRB sequences were amplified from cDNA with the immunoSEQ multiplex PCR, producing 87-bp fragments spanning the CDR3 region. Sequencing of the amplicons was done on the Illumina HiSeq platform. Processing in the source paper ran as follows. PCR bias was computationally corrected using synthetic template baselines, reads within Hamming distance 2 were collapsed, and singletons that could not be merged were discarded. Reads were aligned against IMGT to assign V, D and J genes, CDR3 length and insertions or deletions at six rearrangement sites. Clonotype counts were normalized to sorted cell number within each subset before computing true diversity and Gini coefficients with the tcR R package. The overlap coefficient, calculated on TCRB nucleotide sequences, was used to quantify repertoire sharing. Out-of-frame TCRB sequences from naive cells were analyzed as a proxy for the pre-selection repertoire. TCRdb's version of the immuneACCESS table is confined to in-frame rearrangements and falls short of the full clone set. An unresolved V gene accounts for under half of the shortfall where checked; the remainder is of unknown origin. Clonal size and the V and J genes are those of that table, whereas D and trimming came from the DNA. The table for this sample lists about 660,000 clones; about an eighth of them were counted only once. The ten top clones hold approximately 0.043% of the sample.

A distance of 12 bases separates the germline ends of V and J, which lose 6 bases and 0 bases respectively. The germline V gene (reference sequence) yields MNHNY for CDR1 and SVGAGI for CDR2. Spanning cysteine to phenylalanine, the CDR3 consists of 16 amino acids. The sequence is cut down to CDR3 DNA, 48 bases in frame from base 1. The sample holds a few counts of this clone. It has no known antigen specificity. Base qualities are not provided; no much larger clone lies one nucleotide away. This TCR was sampled from a man in his late teens or twenties with type 1 diabetes. The sequenced material came from naive CD4+ T cells from blood. The sample's cell subset or site label, in plain terms: true naive CD4+ T cells. The chain joins TRBV6-6 to TRBJ2-6; no confident D gene assignment can be made. The DNA sequence follows: TGTGCCAGCAGGGGCAGGTTCAGCTCTGGGGCCAACGTCCTGACTTTC. It encodes CASRGRFSSGANVLTF.